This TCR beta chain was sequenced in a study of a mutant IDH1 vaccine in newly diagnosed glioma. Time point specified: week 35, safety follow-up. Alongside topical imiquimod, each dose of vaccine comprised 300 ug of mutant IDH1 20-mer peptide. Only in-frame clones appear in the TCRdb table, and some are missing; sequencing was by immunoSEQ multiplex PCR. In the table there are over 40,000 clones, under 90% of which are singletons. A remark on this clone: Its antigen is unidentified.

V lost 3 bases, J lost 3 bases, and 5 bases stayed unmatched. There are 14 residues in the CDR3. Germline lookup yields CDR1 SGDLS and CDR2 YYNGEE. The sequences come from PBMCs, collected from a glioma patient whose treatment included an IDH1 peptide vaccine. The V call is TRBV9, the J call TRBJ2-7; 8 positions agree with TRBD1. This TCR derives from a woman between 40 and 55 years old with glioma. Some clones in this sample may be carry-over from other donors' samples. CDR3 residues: CASSGGQGYYEQYF. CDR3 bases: TGTGCCAGCAGCGGAGGACAGGGCTACTACGAGCAGTACTTC.